A selection of T cell receptor beta chains follows, all from one sample in a study of metastatic and nonmetastatic thyroid tumors. TCRdb reprocessed the PCR reads using MiXCR. The sample carries approximately 58,000 clones, 20% to 25% recorded once. The specimen sequenced was blood. The receptors shown here come from a female donor with papillary thyroid cancer or a benign thyroid nodule (not recorded which). Some clones in this sample may be carry-over from other donors' samples. Each CDR3 is given with its conserved first and last residue. The D gene is left open where the match is weak. For some rows the clone size is stated as once, few or many, or as a class when expanded; others skip it.

j_call	v_call	clone_size	d_call	cdr3_nt	cdr3_aa
TRBJ1-4	TRBV6-1	many	-	TGTGCCCGCAGTCAATTACCGGGACTTATAAATGAAAAACTGTTTTTT	CARSQLPGLINEKLFF
TRBJ1-4	TRBV27	few	-	TGCGCCACCCGAAGAGGCGAAAAACTGTTTTTT	CATRRGEKLFF
TRBJ2-7	TRBV5-1	many	-	TGCGCCAGCAGCTTGGATTGGGAGCAGTACTTC	CASSLDWEQYF
TRBJ1-1	TRBV7-8	many	TRBD1	TGTGCCAGCAGCACCAGGGGGTGGACTGAAGCTTTCTTT	CASSTRGWTEAFF
TRBJ2-1	TRBV11-2	-	TRBD2	TGTGCCAGCAGCTTAGTTGTGGGAGGGACTAGCGGAATCTATGAGCAGTTCTTC	CASSLVVGGTSGIYEQFF
TRBJ1-5	TRBV19	many	-	TGTGCCAGTAGGGGCGTTAGGGCAGACAATCAGCCCCAGCATTTT	CASRGVRADNQPQHF
TRBJ2-7	TRBV27	many	TRBD1	TGTGCCAGCAGTACAGAGGGACAGGGGGGGTCCTACGAGCAGTACTTC	CASSTEGQGGSYEQYF
TRBJ2-1	TRBV7-9	once	TRBD2	TGTGCCAGCACCCAAGCGGGAGTTTTTTACAATGAGCAGTTCTTC	CASTQAGVFYNEQFF
TRBJ2-7	TRBV5-1	few	-	TGCGCCAGCAGCTCGCTTACCTCCAAGGGACCAACCTCCGACGAGCAGTACTTC	CASSSLTSKGPTSDEQYF
TRBJ1-1	TRBV2	many	-	TGTGCCATAGTACTGATGAACACTGAAGCTTTCTTT	CAIVLMNTEAFF
TRBJ1-5	TRBV12-3/TRBV12-4	many	-	TGTGCCAGCAGTTTCACGAGCGGCGGGCAGCCCCAGCATTTT	CASSFTSGGQPQHF
TRBJ2-7	TRBV5-6	many	-	TGTGCCAGCAGCCGATACGCGAGACGGACGGTTTCCTACGAGCAGTACTTC	CASSRYARRTVSYEQYF
TRBJ2-5	TRBV5-4	many	TRBD1	TGTGCCAGCAGCTTGCCCAGGGGGTTCGACCAAGAGACCCAGTACTTC	CASSLPRGFDQETQYF
TRBJ2-1	TRBV5-1	-	-	TGCGCCAGCAGCGGAGGGTGGACCCGGCCCGACAATGAGCTGTTCTTC	CASSGGWTRPDNELFF
TRBJ1-3	TRBV6-1	-	-	TGTGCCAGCAGCCCAGGGGTCTACTCTGGAAACACCATATATTTT	CASSPGVYSGNTIYF
TRBJ2-3	TRBV15	many	TRBD1	TGTGCCACCAGCAGCGAGGGACAGCGCACAGATACGCAGTATTTT	CATSSEGQRTDTQYF
TRBJ2-5	TRBV4-2	many	TRBD2	TGTGCCAGCAGTTTTATAGCGGGAGGAAGGGAGACCCAGTACTTC	CASSFIAGGRETQYF
TRBJ2-7	TRBV5-1	-	-	TGCGCCAGCAGCTTGGTCGACAGGTTAACCTACGAGCAGTACTTC	CASSLVDRLTYEQYF
TRBJ1-5	TRBV6-2/TRBV6-3	-	TRBD1	TGTGCCAGCAGTTACCCCTCAGGGGGCCAGCCCCAGCATTTT	CASSYPSGGQPQHF
TRBJ2-2	TRBV3-1	-	TRBD1	TGTGCCAGCAGGAAGACAGGGAATTCGAACACCGGGGAGCTGTTTTTT	CASRKTGNSNTGELFF
TRBJ2-1	TRBV20-1	many	-	TGCAGTGCTAGAGTCCCCCTGAGCGGATCCTACAATGAGCAGTTCTTC	CSARVPLSGSYNEQFF
TRBJ2-1	TRBV7-6	many	-	TGTGCCAGCAGCTTGCTAGCGGAGCAGTTCTTC	CASSLLAEQFF
TRBJ2-3	TRBV5-1	many	TRBD2	TGCGCCAGCAGCACGGGACAGCTAGCGGGATTTACAGATACGCAGTATTTT	CASSTGQLAGFTDTQYF
TRBJ1-3	TRBV28	many	TRBD1	TGTGCCAGCAGTTTATTTATAGGACAGGGGAACACCATATATTTT	CASSLFIGQGNTIYF
TRBJ2-3	TRBV7-9	many	-	TGTGCCAGCAGCTTGTCCCTCAGGACAGATACGCAGTATTTT	CASSLSLRTDTQYF